This is a list of T cell receptor beta chains from one sample in a study of a mutant IDH1 vaccine in newly diagnosed glioma. Sequenced by immunoSEQ multiplex PCR; TCRdb stores in-frame clones only, minus some. Of around 64,000 clones listed, about 83% are singletons. Sequenced material: peripheral blood mononuclear cells (PBMCs), taken from a glioma patient treated with radiotherapy, temozolomide or both. The receptors shown here come from a woman aged 18 to 35 with glioma. Some clones in this sample may be carry-over from other donors' samples. Each CDR3 is given with its conserved first and last residue.

J gene	V gene	CDR3 protein
TRBJ1-5	TRBV5-4	CASSLAKSLDPGSGQPQHF
TRBJ2-7	TRBV14	CASSQGAGGAAYEQYF
TRBJ2-7	TRBV19	CASSGKMSNLIWGQYF
TRBJ2-2	TRBV5-8	CASSLLAGITGELFF
TRBJ1-1	TRBV9	CASSLDRGNTEAFF
TRBJ2-6	TRBV2	CASSKGTGANVLTF
TRBJ2-1	TRBV5-1	CASSLDWELAGVEQFF
TRBJ1-4	TRBV7-2	CASSLGDSFNEKLFF
TRBJ1-1	TRBV27	CASSFGPGTGVNTEAFF
TRBJ2-2	TRBV29-1	CSVDLGDTGELFF
TRBJ1-5	TRBV5-1	CASSHTGNQPQHF
TRBJ2-1	TRBV7-9	CASSYGGGEQFF
TRBJ1-5	TRBV7-9	CASSLGGQVQPQHF
TRBJ1-2	TRBV6-5	CASRPQGGPYGYTF
TRBJ1-5	TRBV6-5	CASRATGGNQPQHF
TRBJ2-2	TRBV7-9	CASSLGLNTGELFF
TRBJ1-1	TRBV5-1	CASSQLEITEAFF
TRBJ1-1	TRBV10-3	CAISVKESTEAFF
TRBJ2-3	TRBV5-1	CASSSGTGLADTQYF
TRBJ2-7	TRBV2	CASSRPTGVNEQYF
TRBJ2-7	TRBV6-1	CASSELTRRQYF
TRBJ2-5	TRBV30	CAWSALIETQYF
TRBJ2-3	TRBV4-2	CASSQVLAGRTDTQYF
TRBJ2-1	TRBV6-4	CASSDTGAGVNEQFF
TRBJ2-3	TRBV30	CAWSHGTSGLADTQYF
TRBJ1-6	TRBV25-1	CASSRSTGAVPLHF
TRBJ1-5	TRBV7-2	CASSPLGTDLSNQPQHF
TRBJ1-6	TRBV5-5	CASSLEGYSPLHF
TRBJ1-2	TRBV28	CASSSAEIYGYTF
TRBJ2-7	TRBV30	CAWSGKGEQYF
TRBJ2-3	TRBV5-1	CASSSRSSGSTDTQYF
TRBJ1-5	TRBV19	CASSSGSNQPQHF
TRBJ2-5	TRBV10-2	CASSEPIRDNSLEQETQYF
TRBJ2-2	TRBV7-2	CASSLAGAVTGELFF
TRBJ1-2	TRBV7-2	CASSLAAGSYGYTF
TRBJ1-1	TRBV9	CASSGDSPEAFF
TRBJ2-1	TRBV7-7	CASSLSPDNEQFF
TRBJ1-3	TRBV29-1	CSVRPRGSGNTIYF
TRBJ1-1	TRBV10-3	CAIRSNTEAFF
TRBJ2-2	TRBV11-2	CASSLDRGQGRTGELFF
TRBJ2-2	TRBV6-5	CASSYGASTGELFF
TRBJ2-2	TRBV19	CASVGRGTGELFF
TRBJ1-2	TRBV11-2	CASSLGAGRTYGYTF
TRBJ2-2	TRBV7-9	CASSPRQGVNTGELFF
TRBJ2-3	TRBV5-6	CASSLEGSGRDTQYF